This T cell receptor beta chain was sequenced during a study of OX40 agonist ivuxolimab in advanced cancers. For the wider study: Ivuxolimab was an agonistic, fully human IgG2 monoclonal antibody directed against OX40 (CD134), a costimulatory receptor. Intravenous ivuxolimab was administered to patients every 2 weeks at six dose levels: 0.01, 0.1, 0.3, 1.5, 3 and 10 mg/kg. Among the 52 dose-escalation patients, 19 had hepatocellular carcinoma, some 15 melanoma, 9 renal cell carcinoma and 9 head and neck cancer. In the dose-escalation cohort, approximately 83% of patients were male, and the mean age was around 60 years with a range of roughly 23 to 79. Patients were allowed to have had prior anti-PD-1, anti-PD-L1 or anti-CTLA-4 therapy, and around 40% of the dose-escalation patients had previously received checkpoint inhibitors. Partial responses occurred in three dose-escalation patients, of whom one had hepatocellular carcinoma and two had cutaneous melanoma. The point of sequencing TCRbeta in the periphery was to test whether ivuxolimab changed TCR sequence diversity and drove clonal T-cell expansion. The monotherapy dose-escalation portion (N of about 47 patients) of the phase I ivuxolimab trial is reported in the paper.

For sequencing of the TCRbeta CDR3 region, genomic DNA was extracted from the sorted cells. The immunoSEQ Assay was used to sequence the TCRbeta CDR3 regions. TCRdb stores this immuneACCESS table with in-frame sequences only. Part of the clones is absent; in the studies checked, under half of the shortfall reflects unresolved V genes, and no reason is known for the rest. Recorded for this sample are 35,000 to 55,000 clones; roughly 85% of them occurred a single time. Clones ranked in the top ten supply about 14% of the sample. Patients with a history of autoimmune disease or receiving systemic immunosuppression were excluded from the trial. Peripheral blood for TCR sequencing was drawn from every dose cohort at baseline, at cycle 4 day 1 and at cycle 7 day 1. The samples were taken from a phase I, first-in-human, multicenter, open-label dose-escalation trial of ivuxolimab. Adults with locally advanced or metastatic head and neck squamous cell, hepatocellular, melanoma or renal cell carcinoma were enrolled in the trial. Before TCR sequencing, CD4+ T cells and CD8+ T cells from peripheral blood were sorted into separate populations.

The CDR3 holds 13 amino acids from the cysteine to the phenylalanine. The only DNA kept is the CDR3, 39 bases in frame from the first base. The germline V gene (reference sequence) yields SGHNT for CDR1 and YYREEE for CDR2. Concerning this clone: No antigen is known for it. One end of the junction varies from germline; a read error may be responsible.

What the study reported, not specific to this receptor: Low levels of normalized T-cell clonal expansion were also shown by some nonresponding patients. In the 0.1-3.0 mg/kg groups, partial responders had among the lowest normalized peripheral clonal expansion, particularly in CD8+ T cells. The antigen specificity of the peripheral T cells that underwent clonal expansion was not determined. On average, CD8+ T cells showed more expanded clones than CD4+ T cells after ivuxolimab. Clonal expansion of both CD4+ and CD8+ blood T cells was observed from baseline to week 6 at doses 0.1 to 3.0 mg/kg.

This material consisted of CD4+ or CD8+ T cells sorted from blood, taken in a trial of the OX40 agonist ivuxolimab. The chain is encoded by TRBV5-4 joined to TRBJ1-2, with a tentative D gene TRBD1 over 6 matching bases. The TCR was taken from an adult with an advanced solid tumor such as melanoma, head and neck, liver or kidney cancer. CDR3 region: CARSPSGRGGYTF. The DNA sequence is given as TGTGCCCGCAGCCCGAGTGGCAGGGGAGGCTACACCTTC.